The 17 T cell receptor beta chains below were found in one sample sequenced in a study of blood T cell repertoires in COVID-19. This table comes from immunoSEQ multiplex PCR, and its TCRdb copy is limited to in-frame clones, with some not included. The sample consists of under 250,000 clones, 70% to 90% of them appearing once. The sequenced sample was peripheral blood. Receptor source: a woman aged 40-49 years with acute or convalescent COVID-19.

This chain links TRBV5-1 with TRBJ1-2; D unresolved. From germline, CDR1 is SGHRS and CDR2 YFSETQ. This CDR3 has 13 residues. The V end lost 4 bases, the J end lost 0 bases, and 7 bases lay between the germline ends. The CDR3 region is CASSLRANYGYTF. CDR3 nucleotide sequence: TGCGCCAGCAGCCTAAGAGCTAACTATGGCTACACCTTC.

The V and J genes are TRBV15 and TRBJ1-1; 8 bases map to TRBD1. The germline V gene has CDR1 LNHNV and CDR2 YYDKDF (reference sequence). This CDR3 is built from 15 residues. The V segment lost 0 bases and the J segment 8 bases; nucleotides outside the gene matches: 8. DNA for the CDR3: TGTGCCACCAGCAGAGATTGGCCCCAGGGGGCGGAAGCTTTCTTT. Translating gives CATSRDWPQGAEAFF.

V is TRBV5-8 and J is TRBJ1-2; 9 nucleotides align to TRBD1. J gave up 1 base and V 4 bases, and 8 bases lay outside the gene matches. From germline, CDR1 is SGHTS and CDR2 YDEGEE. The CDR3 totals 16 residues. CDR3 residues: CASSRQGGISNYGYTF. CDR3 in DNA: TGTGCCAGCAGCCGACAGGGGGGGATTAGTAACTATGGCTACACCTTC.

The genes are TRBV7-3 and TRBJ1-1; tentative D call: TRBD1 (5 bases). The germline V and J ends were trimmed by 4 bases and 1 base, with 10 bases remaining between them. The germline gives CDR1 SGHTA, CDR2 FQGTGA. The CDR3 is 14 amino acids. The CDR3 loop reads CASSSQTENTEAFF. In nucleotides, the CDR3 is TGTGCCAGCAGCTCACAGACAGAGAACACTGAAGCTTTCTTT.

The chain couples TRBV4-1 to TRBJ1-1; no clear D. In germline, CDR1 is MGHRA, CDR2 YSYEKL. The CDR3 loop spans 14 amino acids. Trimming cost V 3 bases and J 0 bases, with 8 bases left between them. The CDR3 bases are TGCGCCAGCAGCCAGAACAGCTTGAACACTGAAGCTTTCTTT. Translated, it gives CASSQNSLNTEAFF.

The V call is TRBV10-1, the J call TRBJ2-1; the match to TRBD1 covers 7 bases. The trim removed 6 bases at V and 4 bases at J, leaving 3 bases unmatched. Germline CDR1 is WNHNN and CDR2 is SYGVQD (reference sequence). CDR3 length equals 13 residues. The CDR3 coding sequence is TGCGCCAGCAGCACAGGGGTTTACAATGAGCAGTTCTTC. Translation: CASSTGVYNEQFF.

The rearrangement joins TRBV4-1 to TRBJ2-6; D remains unclear. The CDR3 length is 16 residues. The V gene lost 2 bases and the J gene lost 0 bases, with 8 bases spanning the gap. CDR1 and CDR2 (germline): MGHRA, YSYEKL. The CDR3 DNA sequence: TGCGCCAGCAGCCAACCTTCCGTCTCTGGGGCCAACGTCCTGACTTTC. Translated, it gives CASSQPSVSGANVLTF.

The V call is TRBV13, the J call TRBJ1-2; 9 bases line up with TRBD1. The germline CDR1 and CDR2 sequences are PRHDT and FYEKMQ (reference sequence). V dropped 4 bases and J dropped 6; count of bases not matched to a gene: 9. CDR3 length: 15 residues. CDR3 sequence reads: CASSSRTGGANGYTF. The CDR3 nucleotides are TGTGCCAGCAGCTCAAGAACAGGGGGCGCGAATGGCTACACCTTC.

The rearrangement links TRBV4-1 to TRBJ2-3, with TRBD1 as a possible D gene (5 bases). CDR3 length: 14 residues. Trimming shortened V by 1 base and J by 4 bases, and 9 bases separated the two germline ends. Per the germline V gene, CDR1 is MGHRA and CDR2 is YSYEKL. CDR3 DNA: TGCGCCAGCAGCCAAGGACAGCAGGCAGATACGCAGTATTTT. Translation: CASSQGQQADTQYF.

The gene calls are TRBV7-9 and TRBJ2-5; 12 bases are a match to TRBD2. Per germline, CDR1 SEHNR and CDR2 FQNEAQ (reference sequence). Trimming removed 1 base from V and 0 bases from J; junction bases left unmatched: 6. CDR3 length: 18 amino acids. CDR3 amino acids: CASSLGTSGTHHQETQYF. The CDR3 coding sequence is TGTGCCAGCAGCTTAGGGACTAGCGGGACCCATCACCAAGAGACCCAGTACTTC.

This chain's CDR3 is CASSLELAGEYNEQFF. CDR3 DNA: TGTGCCAGCAGCTTGGAATTAGCGGGGGAATACAATGAGCAGTTCTTC. The V and J genes are TRBV5-8 and TRBJ2-1, with 9 nucleotides matching TRBD2. Losses at the gene ends were 0 bases for V and 4 bases for J; bases not matched to a gene: 5. This CDR3 spans 16 amino acids. Germline assignment: CDR1 SGHTS and CDR2 YDEGEE.

This chain uses TRBV10-3 with TRBJ2-3; 12 nucleotides align to TRBD2. V lost 8 bases to trimming and J lost 15 bases; unmatched junction nucleotides: 12. The CDR3 runs 13 residues. Germline loops: CDR1 ENHRY, CDR2 SYGVKD. The CDR3 loop reads CAIRKSLAGGKYF. The CDR3 DNA follows: TGTGCCATCCGAAAATCCCTAGCGGGGGGGAAATATTTT.

The chain joins TRBV5-8 to TRBJ1-2; tentative D call: TRBD1 (5 bases). The germline V gene has CDR1 SGHTS and CDR2 YDEGEE. The V gene lost 0 bases and the J gene lost 5 bases, with 11 bases spanning the gap. CDR3 length: 14 amino acids. CDR3 nucleotides: TGTGCCAGCAGCTTGGTAGCCAGGGCATATGGCTACACCTTC. It encodes CASSLVARAYGYTF. The whole variable domain, filled in from reference TRBV5-8 and TRBJ1-2, reads EAGVTQSPTHLIKTRGQQATLRCSPISGHTSVYWYQQALGLGLQFLLWYDEGEERNRGNFPPRFSGRQFPNYSSELNVNALELEDSALYLCASSLVARAYGYTFGSGTRLTVV.

The CDR3 bases are TGTGCCAGCAGCCAGGAGGGCCAAGAGACCCAGTACTTC. This encodes CASSQEGQETQYF. V gene TRBV3-1 (or the pseudogene TRBV3-2) combines with J gene TRBJ2-5; D possibly corresponds to TRBD2 (6 bases). CDR1 and CDR2 (germline): LGHDT, YNNKEL (reference sequence). CDR3 length equals 13 residues. Between the trimmed V and J ends, which lost 3 bases and 1 base, there was a span of 6 bases.

The chain uses TRBV2 and TRBJ1-2; tentatively, D is TRBD1 (6 bases). Trimming removed 6 bases at V and 5 bases at J, with 28 bases between. This CDR3 comprises 18 residues. From germline, CDR1 is SNHLY and CDR2 FYNNEI. The CDR3, as DNA: TGTGCCAGCAGGAAGACAGGCGGTTCCCTCGTTTGGGGGTATGGCTACACCTTC. It is translated as CASRKTGGSLVWGYGYTF.

This clone has a handful of counts. The chain couples TRBV12-5 to TRBJ2-1, with TRBD2 as a possible D gene (6 bases). This CDR3 comprises 15 residues. Trimming took off 1 base at V and 7 bases at J, with 14 bases between the two ends. Germline assignment: CDR1 LGHNT and CDR2 FRNRAP. The CDR3 loop reads CASGLATFGGNEQFF. The CDR3 region has the DNA TGTGCTAGTGGTTTGGCAACCTTTGGGGGGAATGAGCAGTTCTTC.

Remarks on this clone: Other nucleotide sequences from this sample produce the same CDR3. The chain is built from TRBV29-1 and TRBJ1-1; TRBD1 might be the D (5 bases). Trimming took off 6 bases at V and 2 bases at J, with 7 bases between the two ends. The CDR3 length is 11 residues. The germline gives CDR1 SQVTM, CDR2 ANQGSEA. The CDR3 is CSVRGNTEAFF. The CDR3 DNA follows: TGCAGCGTAAGGGGTAACACTGAAGCTTTCTTT. Based on the CDR3 plus reference TRBV29-1 and TRBJ1-1, the full variable domain is SAVISQKPSRDICQRGTSLTIQCQVDSQVTMMFWYRQQPGQSLTLIATANQGSEATYESGFVIDKFPISRPNLTFSTLTVSNMSPEDSSIYLCSVRGNTEAFFGQGTRLTVV.